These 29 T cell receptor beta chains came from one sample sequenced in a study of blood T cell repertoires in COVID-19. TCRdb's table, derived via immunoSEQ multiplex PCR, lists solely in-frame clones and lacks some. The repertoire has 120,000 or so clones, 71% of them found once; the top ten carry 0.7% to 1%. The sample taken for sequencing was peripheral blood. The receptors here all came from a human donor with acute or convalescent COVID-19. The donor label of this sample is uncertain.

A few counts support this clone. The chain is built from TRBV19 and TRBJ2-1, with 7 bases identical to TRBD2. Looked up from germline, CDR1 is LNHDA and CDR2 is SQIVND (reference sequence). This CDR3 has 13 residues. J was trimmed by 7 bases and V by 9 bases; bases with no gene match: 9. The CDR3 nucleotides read TGTGCCAGCTCCTGGGGGGGAGGGAATGAGCAGTTCTTC. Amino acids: CASSWGGGNEQFF.

CDR3 in amino acids: CASSLAVTKMAQYF. DNA of the CDR3: TGTGCCAGCAGCTTAGCGGTCACAAAAATGGCCCAGTACTTC. The J gene is TRBJ2-5, the V gene TRBV7-8; D call uncertain. Looked up from germline, CDR1 is SGHVS and CDR2 is FQNEAQ. This CDR3 region has 14 residues. The V gene lost 0 bases and the J gene lost 9 bases, with 14 bases spanning the gap.

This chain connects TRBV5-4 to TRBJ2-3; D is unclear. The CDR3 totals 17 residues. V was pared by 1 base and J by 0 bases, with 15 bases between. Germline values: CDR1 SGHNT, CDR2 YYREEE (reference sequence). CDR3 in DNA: TGTGCCAGCAGCTTGAATTCTCGGGTGGCCAGCACAGATACGCAGTATTTT. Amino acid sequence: CASSLNSRVASTDTQYF.

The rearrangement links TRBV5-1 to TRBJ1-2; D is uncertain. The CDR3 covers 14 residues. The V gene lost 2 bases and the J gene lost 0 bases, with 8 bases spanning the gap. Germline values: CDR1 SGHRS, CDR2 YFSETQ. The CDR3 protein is CASSFGSANYGYTF. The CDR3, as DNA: TGCGCCAGCAGCTTCGGTTCGGCTAACTATGGCTACACCTTC.

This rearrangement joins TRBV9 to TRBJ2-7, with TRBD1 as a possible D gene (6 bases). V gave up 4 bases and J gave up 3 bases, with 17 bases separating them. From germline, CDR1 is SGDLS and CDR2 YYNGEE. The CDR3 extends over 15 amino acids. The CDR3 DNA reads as TGTGCCAGCAGCTATCAACAGGGACCCCTCTACGAGCAGTACTTC. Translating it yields CASSYQQGPLYEQYF.

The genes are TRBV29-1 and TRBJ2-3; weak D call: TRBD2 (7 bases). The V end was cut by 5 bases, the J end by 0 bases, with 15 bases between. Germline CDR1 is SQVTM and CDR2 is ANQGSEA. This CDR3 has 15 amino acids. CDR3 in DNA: TGCAGCGTTCTGCCCAGCGGGACAAGCACAGATACGCAGTATTTT. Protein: CSVLPSGTSTDTQYF.

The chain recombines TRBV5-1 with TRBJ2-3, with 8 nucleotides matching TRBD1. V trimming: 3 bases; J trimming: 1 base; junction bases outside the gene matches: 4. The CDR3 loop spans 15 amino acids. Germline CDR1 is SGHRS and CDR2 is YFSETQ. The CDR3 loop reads CASSSSTGGTDTQYF. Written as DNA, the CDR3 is TGCGCCAGCAGCTCCTCGACAGGGGGCACAGATACGCAGTATTTT.

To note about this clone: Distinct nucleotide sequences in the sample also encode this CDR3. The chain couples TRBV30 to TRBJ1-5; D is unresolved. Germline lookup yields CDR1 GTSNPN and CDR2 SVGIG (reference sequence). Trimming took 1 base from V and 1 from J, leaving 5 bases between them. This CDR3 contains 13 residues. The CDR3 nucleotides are TGTGCCTGGAGTGGAGGCAGCAATCAGCCCCAGCATTTT. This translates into CAWSGGSNQPQHF. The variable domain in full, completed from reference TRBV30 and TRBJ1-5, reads SQTIHQWPATLVQPVGSPLSLECTVEGTSNPNLYWYRQAAGRGLQLLFYSVGIGQISSEVPQNLSASRPQDRQFILSSKKLLLSDSGFYLCAWSGGSNQPQHFGDGTRLSIL.

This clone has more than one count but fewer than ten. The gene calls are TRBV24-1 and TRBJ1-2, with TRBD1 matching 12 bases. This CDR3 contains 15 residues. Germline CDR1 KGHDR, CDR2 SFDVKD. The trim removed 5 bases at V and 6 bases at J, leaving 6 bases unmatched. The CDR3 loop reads CATSAGTGGVDGYTF. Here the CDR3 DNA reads TGTGCCACCAGTGCCGGGACAGGGGGCGTGGATGGCTACACCTTC.

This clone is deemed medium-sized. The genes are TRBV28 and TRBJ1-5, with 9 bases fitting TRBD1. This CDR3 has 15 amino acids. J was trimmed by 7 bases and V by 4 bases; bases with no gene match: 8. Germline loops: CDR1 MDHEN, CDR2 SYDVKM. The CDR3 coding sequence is TGTGCCAGCAGTTCGTCCGGGACAGGGTGGCAGCCCCAGCATTTT. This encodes CASSSSGTGWQPQHF.

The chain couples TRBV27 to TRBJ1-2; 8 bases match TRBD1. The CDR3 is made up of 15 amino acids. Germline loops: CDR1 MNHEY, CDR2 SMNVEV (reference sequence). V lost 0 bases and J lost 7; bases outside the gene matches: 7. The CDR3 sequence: CASSLSRTGYSGYTF. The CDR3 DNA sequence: TGTGCCAGCAGTTTATCGCGGACAGGGTATAGTGGCTACACCTTC.

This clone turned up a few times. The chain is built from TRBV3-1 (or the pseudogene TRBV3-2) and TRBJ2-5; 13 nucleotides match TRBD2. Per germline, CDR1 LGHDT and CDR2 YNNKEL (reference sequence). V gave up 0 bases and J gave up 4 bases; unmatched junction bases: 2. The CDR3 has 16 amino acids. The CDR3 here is CASSQELAGGLETQYF. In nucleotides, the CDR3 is TGTGCCAGCAGCCAAGAACTAGCGGGGGGGCTAGAGACCCAGTACTTC.

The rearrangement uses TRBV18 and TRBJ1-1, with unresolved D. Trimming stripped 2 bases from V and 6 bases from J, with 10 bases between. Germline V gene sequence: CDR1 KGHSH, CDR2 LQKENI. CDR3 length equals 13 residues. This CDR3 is CASSPTRVSEAFF. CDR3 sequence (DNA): TGTGCCAGCTCACCAACGAGGGTGTCTGAAGCTTTCTTT.

The DNA for the CDR3 is TGTGCCAGCAGCTTTTCTGTGGGGCCCAGGGGCACTGAAGCTTTCTTT. Its translation: CASSFSVGPRGTEAFF. This chain uses TRBV11-2 with TRBJ1-1, with a weak D call TRBD1 (6 bases). CDR3 length: 16 residues. Germline assignment: CDR1 SGHAT and CDR2 FQNNGV. Trimming pared 3 bases from V and 4 bases from J, leaving 18 bases between.

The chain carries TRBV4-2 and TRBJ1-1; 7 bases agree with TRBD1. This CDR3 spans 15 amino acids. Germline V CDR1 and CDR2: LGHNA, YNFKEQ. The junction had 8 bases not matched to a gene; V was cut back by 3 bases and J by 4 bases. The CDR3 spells CASSQTVDRITEAFF. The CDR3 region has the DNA TGTGCCAGCAGCCAGACAGTGGACAGGATCACTGAAGCTTTCTTT.

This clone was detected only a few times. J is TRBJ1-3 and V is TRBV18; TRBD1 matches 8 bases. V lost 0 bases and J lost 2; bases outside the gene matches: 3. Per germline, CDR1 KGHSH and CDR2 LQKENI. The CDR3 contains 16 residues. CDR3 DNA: TGTGCCAGCTCACCACCGGGACAGGCGACTGGAAACACCATATATTTT. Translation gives CASSPPGQATGNTIYF.

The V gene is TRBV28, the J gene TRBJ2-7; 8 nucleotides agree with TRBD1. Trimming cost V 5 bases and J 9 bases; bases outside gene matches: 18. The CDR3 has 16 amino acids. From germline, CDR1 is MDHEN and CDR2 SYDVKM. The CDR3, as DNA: TGTGCCAGCAGTCCCCTCGGACAGGGCTCATTAGGTGGGCAGTACGTC. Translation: CASSPLGQGSLGGQYV.

The CDR3 loop is CASSQVWYRAGANTGELFF. CDR3 coding DNA: TGTGCCAGCAGCCAAGTATGGTACCGGGCAGGGGCTAACACCGGGGAGCTGTTTTTT. The chain couples TRBV3-1 (or the pseudogene TRBV3-2) to TRBJ2-2, with a possible D match to TRBD1 (6 bases). Germline V CDR1 and CDR2: LGHDT, YNNKEL (reference sequence). This CDR3 spans 19 amino acids. V lost 1 base, J lost 2 bases, and 20 bases lay in between.

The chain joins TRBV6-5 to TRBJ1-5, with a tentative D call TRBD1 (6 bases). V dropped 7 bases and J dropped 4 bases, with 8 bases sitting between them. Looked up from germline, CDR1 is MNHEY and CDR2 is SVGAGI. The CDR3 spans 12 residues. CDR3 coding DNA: TGTGCCAGCAAGAGGGGGAATCAGCCCCAGCATTTT. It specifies CASKRGNQPQHF.

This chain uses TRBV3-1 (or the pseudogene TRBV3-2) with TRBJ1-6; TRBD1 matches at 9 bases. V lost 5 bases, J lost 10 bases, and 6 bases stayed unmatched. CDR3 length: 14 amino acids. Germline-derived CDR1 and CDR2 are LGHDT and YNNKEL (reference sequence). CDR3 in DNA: TGTGCCAGCAGCTGGACAGGGGCCGACTCACCCCTCCACTTT. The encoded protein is CASSWTGADSPLHF.

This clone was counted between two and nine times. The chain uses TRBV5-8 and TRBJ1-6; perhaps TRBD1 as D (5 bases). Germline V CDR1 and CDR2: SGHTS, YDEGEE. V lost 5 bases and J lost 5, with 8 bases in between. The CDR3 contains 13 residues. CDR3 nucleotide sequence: TGTGCCAGCAGGGGGCAAAATAATTCACCCCTCCACTTT. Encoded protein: CASRGQNNSPLHF.

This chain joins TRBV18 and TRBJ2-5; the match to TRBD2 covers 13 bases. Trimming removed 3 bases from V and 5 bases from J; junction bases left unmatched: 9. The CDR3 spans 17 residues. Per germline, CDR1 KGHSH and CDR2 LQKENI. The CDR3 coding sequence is TGTGCCAGCTCACCCAGACTAGCGGGGGGCCAGGAGGAGACCCAGTACTTC. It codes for CASSPRLAGGQEETQYF.

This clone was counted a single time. The CDR3 is CASSSGGGAGTIHEQYF. CDR3 nucleotides: TGTGCCAGCAGCTCTGGGGGGGGCGCGGGCACAATCCACGAGCAGTACTTC. V gene TRBV7-6 combines with J gene TRBJ2-7; possible D gene TRBD2, 7 bases. V dropped 4 bases and J dropped 5 bases, with 24 bases sitting between them. The CDR3 contains 17 residues. Germline V gene data show CDR1 as SGHVS and CDR2 as FNYEAQ.

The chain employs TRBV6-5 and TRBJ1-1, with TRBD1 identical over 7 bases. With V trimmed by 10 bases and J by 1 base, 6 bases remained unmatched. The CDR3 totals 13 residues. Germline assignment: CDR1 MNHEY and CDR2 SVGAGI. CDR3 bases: TGTGCCACTAGACAGGGAAGGAACACTGAAGCTTTCTTT. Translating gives CATRQGRNTEAFF.

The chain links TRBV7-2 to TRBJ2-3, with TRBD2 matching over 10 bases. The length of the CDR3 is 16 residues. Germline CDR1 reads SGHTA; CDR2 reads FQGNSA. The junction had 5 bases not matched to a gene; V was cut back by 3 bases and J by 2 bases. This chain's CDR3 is CASSLTGTSVTDTQYF. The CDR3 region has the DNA TGTGCCAGCAGCTTGACCGGGACTAGCGTCACAGATACGCAGTATTTT.

The CDR3 region has the DNA TGTGCCAGCAGCCCCTGGCCAGATACGCAGTATTTT. Amino acids: CASSPWPDTQYF. The genes are TRBV7-9 and TRBJ2-3; D is unclear. This CDR3 is 12 amino acids long. The V gene lost 5 bases and the J gene lost 4 bases, with 7 bases spanning the gap. Per germline, CDR1 SEHNR and CDR2 FQNEAQ (reference sequence). The variable domain in full, with the rest retrieved from reference TRBV7-9 and TRBJ2-3, is DTGVSQNPRHKITKRGQNVTFRCDPISEHNRLYWYRQTLGQGPEFLTYFQNEAQLEKSRLLSDRFSAERPKGSFSTLEIQRTEQGDSAMYLCASSPWPDTQYFGPGTRLTVL.

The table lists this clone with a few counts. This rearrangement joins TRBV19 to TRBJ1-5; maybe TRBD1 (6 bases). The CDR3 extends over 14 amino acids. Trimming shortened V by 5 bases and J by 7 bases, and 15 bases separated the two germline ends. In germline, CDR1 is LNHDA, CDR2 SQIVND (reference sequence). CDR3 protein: CASSHMRGGQPQHF. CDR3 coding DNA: TGTGCCAGTAGTCATATGAGGGGGGGCCAGCCCCAGCATTTT.

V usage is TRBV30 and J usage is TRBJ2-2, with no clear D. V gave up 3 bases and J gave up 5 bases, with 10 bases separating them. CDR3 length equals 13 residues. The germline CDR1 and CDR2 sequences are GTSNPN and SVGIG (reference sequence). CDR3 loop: CAWSHQMTGELFF. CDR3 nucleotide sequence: TGTGCCTGGAGCCATCAGATGACCGGGGAGCTGTTTTTT.

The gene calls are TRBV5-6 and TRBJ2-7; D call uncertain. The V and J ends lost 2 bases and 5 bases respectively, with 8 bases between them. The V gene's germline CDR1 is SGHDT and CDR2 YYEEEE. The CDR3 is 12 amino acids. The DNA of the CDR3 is TGTGCCAGCAGCTTCGCCGAGCACGAGCAGTACGTC. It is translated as CASSFAEHEQYV.